These T cell receptor beta chains were read from a single sample in a study of control samples from healthy donors and cancer patients. Profiling relied on immunoSEQ multiplex PCR, and the TCRdb table lists in-frame clones only, not all of them. The sample yields 120,000 or so clones, 87% seen once. Sequenced sample: blood. Receptors were obtained from a man aged 25 to 40 in good health. CDR3s include the opening cysteine and the closing phenylalanine or tryptophan. D genes are given only for firm matches. Size values are once, few and many counts, or a class for expanded clones, and some rows have none.

abundance: -
j_gene: TRBJ2-7
v_gene: TRBV9
d_gene: TRBD2
CDR3nt: TGTGCCAGCACCACGTCCTGGGGGGGGGACGAGCAGTACTTC
CDR3aa: CASTTSWGGDEQYF

abundance: -
j_gene: TRBJ1-4
v_gene: TRBV5-1
d_gene: -
CDR3nt: TGCGCCAGCAGCACTTCCGGGGCTAATGGGGAAAAACTGTTTTTT
CDR3aa: CASSTSGANGEKLFF

abundance: -
j_gene: TRBJ2-5
v_gene: TRBV9
d_gene: -
CDR3nt: TGTGCCAGCAGCGTAGGCCCAGCTCAAGAGACCCAGTACTTC
CDR3aa: CASSVGPAQETQYF

abundance: -
j_gene: TRBJ1-5
v_gene: TRBV24-1
d_gene: -
CDR3nt: TGTGCCACCAGTGATTCGACACGCAATCAGCCCCAGCATTTT
CDR3aa: CATSDSTRNQPQHF

abundance: -
j_gene: TRBJ1-5
v_gene: TRBV11-1
d_gene: TRBD1
CDR3nt: TGTGCCAGCAGCTTAGCGGGGACAGATCAGCCCCAGCATTTT
CDR3aa: CASSLAGTDQPQHF

abundance: -
j_gene: TRBJ1-6
v_gene: TRBV12-3/TRBV12-4
d_gene: -
CDR3nt: TGTGCCAGCAGTTTGTCGGGCTCACCCCTCCACTTT
CDR3aa: CASSLSGSPLHF

abundance: -
j_gene: TRBJ1-1
v_gene: TRBV7-6
d_gene: TRBD1
CDR3nt: TGTGCCAGCAGCCCCAGCCTGGGACAGGGTATTGAAGCTTTCTTT
CDR3aa: CASSPSLGQGIEAFF

abundance: -
j_gene: TRBJ1-1
v_gene: TRBV6-5
d_gene: -
CDR3nt: TGTGCCAGCAGGAGGGATGACCTAGCTTTCTTT
CDR3aa: CASRRDDLAFF

abundance: once
j_gene: TRBJ1-4
v_gene: TRBV5-1
d_gene: TRBD1
CDR3nt: TGCGCCAGCAATGCAGGGGGCGCGGAGGAAGCTGAAAAACTGTTTTTT
CDR3aa: CASNAGGAEEAEKLFF

abundance: -
j_gene: TRBJ1-2
v_gene: TRBV11-2
d_gene: TRBD1
CDR3nt: TGTGCCAGCAGCTCGGACAGGAACTATGGCTACACCTTC
CDR3aa: CASSSDRNYGYTF

abundance: few
j_gene: TRBJ1-1
v_gene: TRBV6-1
d_gene: -
CDR3nt: TGTGCCAGCAGTGACCGGGACGTGAACACTGAAGCTTTCTTT
CDR3aa: CASSDRDVNTEAFF

abundance: -
j_gene: TRBJ1-1
v_gene: TRBV12-2
d_gene: -
CDR3nt: TGTGCAAGTCGCTTTTTGACCAGGGGGCTCGCTTTCTTT
CDR3aa: CASRFLTRGLAFF

abundance: -
j_gene: TRBJ1-1
v_gene: TRBV9
d_gene: -
CDR3nt: TGTGCCAGCAGCCCTGAAGCTTTCTTT
CDR3aa: CASSPEAFF

abundance: -
j_gene: TRBJ2-3
v_gene: TRBV10-2
d_gene: TRBD2
CDR3nt: TGCGCCAGCAGTGAAGGGACAGGGGGGACTAGCGGGAAGCAGTATTTT
CDR3aa: CASSEGTGGTSGKQYF

abundance: -
j_gene: TRBJ1-2
v_gene: TRBV5-1
d_gene: TRBD1
CDR3nt: TGCGCCAGCAGCCCGCGGACAGGGGACTATGGCTACACCTTC
CDR3aa: CASSPRTGDYGYTF

abundance: -
j_gene: TRBJ1-1
v_gene: TRBV30
d_gene: -
CDR3nt: TGTGCCTGGAAAATAGGGGGGAACACTGAAGCTTTCTTT
CDR3aa: CAWKIGGNTEAFF

abundance: -
j_gene: TRBJ1-1
v_gene: TRBV28
d_gene: -
CDR3nt: TGTGCCAGCAGTTTAAGAACAGGAGAAGGCACTGAAGCTTTCTTT
CDR3aa: CASSLRTGEGTEAFF

abundance: -
j_gene: TRBJ2-7
v_gene: TRBV11-3
d_gene: -
CDR3nt: TGTGCCAGCAGCTTAGAACAGGGTCACTACGAGCAGTACTTC
CDR3aa: CASSLEQGHYEQYF

abundance: -
j_gene: TRBJ1-6
v_gene: TRBV19
d_gene: TRBD1
CDR3nt: TGTGCCAGTAGTGTACAGGGGACGGATAATTCACCCCTCCACTTT
CDR3aa: CASSVQGTDNSPLHF

abundance: -
j_gene: TRBJ1-2
v_gene: TRBV2
d_gene: -
CDR3nt: TGTGCCAGCAGTAACAGGGCCGATGGCTACACCTTC
CDR3aa: CASSNRADGYTF

abundance: once
j_gene: TRBJ2-1
v_gene: TRBV7-2
d_gene: -
CDR3nt: TGTGCCAGCAGCTTCCAGCGGCTCTACAATGAGCAGTTCTTC
CDR3aa: CASSFQRLYNEQFF

abundance: -
j_gene: TRBJ1-1
v_gene: TRBV19
d_gene: -
CDR3nt: TGTGCCAGTAGTATCCGGGGGGAGTTGGGTGAAGCTTTCTTT
CDR3aa: CASSIRGELGEAFF

abundance: -
j_gene: TRBJ2-2
v_gene: TRBV14
d_gene: -
CDR3nt: TGTGCCAGCAGCCAGACGAACACCGGGGAGCTGTTTTTT
CDR3aa: CASSQTNTGELFF

abundance: -
j_gene: TRBJ1-2
v_gene: TRBV12-3/TRBV12-4
d_gene: -
CDR3nt: TGTGCCAGCAGCTTGGCTCTTAACTATGGCTACACCTTC
CDR3aa: CASSLALNYGYTF

abundance: -
j_gene: TRBJ2-5
v_gene: TRBV19
d_gene: TRBD2
CDR3nt: TGTGCCAGTAGTGCCGTAGCGGGGGGACAAGAGACCCAGTACTTC
CDR3aa: CASSAVAGGQETQYF

abundance: once
j_gene: TRBJ2-1
v_gene: TRBV10-3
d_gene: TRBD2
CDR3nt: TGTGCCGTGGGGGGGACCTACAATGAGCAGTTCTTC
CDR3aa: CAVGGTYNEQFF

abundance: -
j_gene: TRBJ1-4
v_gene: TRBV19
d_gene: -
CDR3nt: TGTGCCAGTAGTCCGGGGTCGGCTAATGAAAAACTGTTTTTT
CDR3aa: CASSPGSANEKLFF

abundance: -
j_gene: TRBJ1-4
v_gene: TRBV11-2
d_gene: -
CDR3nt: TGTGCCAGCAGCTTAGATATTGCGCAGGCGAATGAAAAACTGTTTTTT
CDR3aa: CASSLDIAQANEKLFF